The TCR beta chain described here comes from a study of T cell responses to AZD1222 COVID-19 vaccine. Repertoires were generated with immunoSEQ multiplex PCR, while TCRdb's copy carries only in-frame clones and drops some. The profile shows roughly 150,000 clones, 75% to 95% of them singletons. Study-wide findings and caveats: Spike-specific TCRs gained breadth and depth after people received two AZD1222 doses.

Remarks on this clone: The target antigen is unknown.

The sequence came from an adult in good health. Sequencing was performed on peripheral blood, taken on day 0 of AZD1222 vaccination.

The CDR3 here is CASSQGDYSYEQYF. The CDR3 coding sequence is TGCGCCAGCAGCCAAGGGGACTACTCCTACGAGCAGTACTTC. This chain links TRBV4-3 with TRBJ2-7, with 7 bases matching TRBD2. V trimming: 1 base; J trimming: 0 bases; junction bases outside the gene matches: 0. Germline CDR1 LGHNA, CDR2 YSLEER. The CDR3 totals 14 residues.